The 20 T cell receptor beta chains below all came from one sample that was sequenced in a study of neoadjuvant anti-PD-1 for oral cavity cancer. The method was immunoSEQ multiplex PCR; TCRdb's version includes in-frame clones alone and lacks a portion of them. In the table there are 55,000 to 75,000 clones, roughly nine tenths of which are singletons. Time point reported: after neoadjuvant nivolumab, at surgical resection. Specimen: PBMCs, collected after nivolumab (anti-PD-1) treatment. These receptors were taken from a person between 40 and 85 years old with oral cavity squamous cell carcinoma.

This rearrangement joins TRBV27 to TRBJ1-4; D remains unclear. Germline values: CDR1 MNHEY, CDR2 SMNVEV (reference sequence). This CDR3 is built from 18 residues. Trimming took off 5 bases at V and 8 bases at J, with 27 bases between the two ends. The CDR3 here is CASSNSFVTASRGEKLFF. As DNA, the CDR3 is TGTGCCAGCAGTAACTCTTTTGTAACAGCGAGTCGAGGGGAAAAACTGTTTTTT.

This clone was detected once. The chain has TRBV5-4 and TRBJ2-1, with TRBD2 identical over 8 bases. Germline V CDR1 and CDR2: SGHNT, YYREEE (reference sequence). The V gene end was trimmed by 0 bases and the J gene end by 4 bases; junction bases not matched to a gene: 3. CDR3 length: 15 residues. The DNA of the CDR3 is TGTGCCAGCAGCTTGGGGACTAGCAGTTACAATGAGCAGTTCTTC. It codes for CASSLGTSSYNEQFF.

This rearrangement joins TRBV27 to TRBJ1-1, with D maybe TRBD1 (5 bases). V lost 7 bases to trimming and J lost 0 bases, with 12 bases between them. There are 14 residues in the CDR3. Germline CDR1 and CDR2: MNHEY and SMNVEV (reference sequence). The CDR3 is CASIADRLNTEAFF. The CDR3 DNA is TGTGCCAGCATCGCAGACAGATTGAACACTGAAGCTTTCTTT.

V usage is TRBV5-1 and J usage is TRBJ2-7; 7 positions match TRBD2. With V trimmed by 0 bases and J by 7 bases, 10 bases remained unmatched. Germline CDR1 is SGHRS and CDR2 is YFSETQ. This CDR3 region has 15 residues. This CDR3 is CASSLEVTSPLEQYF. The CDR3 nucleotides read TGCGCCAGCAGCTTGGAGGTGACTAGCCCCCTGGAGCAGTACTTC.

The chain employs TRBV29-1 and TRBJ1-1; 8 bases line up with TRBD1. CDR1 SQVTM and CDR2 ANQGSEA come from the germline V gene. After removal of 4 bases from V and 11 bases from J, the junction contained 6 bases not matched to a gene. The CDR3 runs 11 residues. This CDR3 reads CSVGQGHDAFF. As DNA, the CDR3 is TGCAGCGTTGGACAGGGGCATGACGCTTTCTTT.

The chain joins TRBV5-8 to TRBJ1-5, with D unresolved. With 0 bases removed from V and 4 bases from J, the gap between germline ends came to 5 bases. Germline lookup yields CDR1 SGHTS and CDR2 YDEGEE. CDR3 length: 13 residues. This CDR3 is CASSLGPNQPQHF. In DNA form, the CDR3 reads TGTGCCAGCAGCTTGGGGCCGAATCAGCCCCAGCATTTT.

The chain joins TRBV11-2 to TRBJ2-1, with 9 positions matching TRBD2. Trimming removed 5 bases from V and 4 bases from J; junction bases left unmatched: 6. The CDR3 is 15 amino acids. Per germline, CDR1 SGHAT and CDR2 FQNNGV. CDR3: CASSTTAGGYNEQFF. The DNA for the CDR3 is TGTGCCAGCAGCACCACAGCGGGAGGTTACAATGAGCAGTTCTTC.

The V and J genes are TRBV5-5 and TRBJ2-1; TRBD1 might be the D (6 bases). Trimming removed 4 bases at V and 0 bases at J, with 17 bases between. The CDR3 contains 17 residues. The germline V gene encodes CDR1 SGHKS and CDR2 YYEKEE (reference sequence). CDR3 in amino acids: CASSPPWDTTSYNEQFF. The CDR3 DNA is TGTGCCAGCAGCCCTCCGTGGGACACCACCTCCTACAATGAGCAGTTCTTC.

This clone was seen once. This chain links TRBV7-8 with TRBJ1-4; no clear D gene. The CDR3 covers 17 residues. V was clipped by 5 bases and J by 0 bases, with 16 bases between them. Per the germline V gene, CDR1 is SGHVS and CDR2 is FQNEAQ. CDR3 loop: CASSPKVAETTNEKLFF. The CDR3 coding sequence is TGTGCCAGCAGCCCAAAGGTCGCAGAAACAACTAATGAAAAACTGTTTTTT.

CDR3: CASRNRYSGNTIYF. CDR3 DNA sequence: TGTGCCAGTAGGAACAGATACTCTGGAAACACCATATATTTT. The V and J genes are TRBV19 and TRBJ1-3, with unresolved D. Deletions cut 6 bases from V and 0 bases from J, with 9 bases between. This CDR3 region has 14 residues. Germline V CDR1 and CDR2: LNHDA, SQIVND (reference sequence).

The V call is TRBV30, the J call TRBJ1-6, with D possibly matching TRBD1 (5 bases). The V end lost 3 bases, the J end lost 7 bases, and 13 bases lay between the germline ends. The germline V gene encodes CDR1 GTSNPN and CDR2 SVGIG (reference sequence). CDR3 length: 14 residues. CDR3 nucleotides: TGTGCCTGGAGGTTGGGGCTGGGAAATTCACCCCTCCACTTT. Translation: CAWRLGLGNSPLHF. Combining the CDR3 with reference TRBV30 and TRBJ1-6 gives the whole variable domain SQTIHQWPATLVQPVGSPLSLECTVEGTSNPNLYWYRQAAGRGLQLLFYSVGIGQISSEVPQNLSASRPQDRQFILSSKKLLLSDSGFYLCAWRLGLGNSPLHFGNGTRLTVT.

V and J are TRBV6-1 and TRBJ2-1; D ambiguous. From germline, CDR1 is MNHNS and CDR2 SASEGT. V was clipped by 3 bases and J by 10 bases, with 10 bases between them. The CDR3 extends over 12 amino acids. CDR3 amino acids: CASSEFAGEQFF. CDR3 sequence (DNA): TGTGCCAGCAGTGAGTTTGCCGGGGAGCAGTTCTTC.

CDR3 loop: CASSFLIRGAPEAFF. CDR3 DNA: TGTGCCAGCAGTTTCTTGATACGGGGTGCTCCTGAAGCTTTCTTT. This chain links TRBV7-9 with TRBJ1-1, with D hard to call. This CDR3 region has 15 residues. The germline CDR1 and CDR2 sequences are SEHNR and FQNEAQ (reference sequence). Between the trimmed V and J ends, which lost 6 bases and 6 bases, there was a span of 20 bases.

The rearrangement uses TRBV18 and TRBJ1-5; 7 nucleotides align to TRBD1. From germline, CDR1 is KGHSH and CDR2 LQKENI. Unmatched junction bases numbered 1, after V lost 2 bases and J lost 3 bases. The CDR3 totals 14 residues. The CDR3: CASSPTGDNQPQHF. In nucleotides, the CDR3 is TGTGCCAGCTCACCAACAGGGGACAATCAGCCCCAGCATTTT.

The chain joins TRBV19 to TRBJ1-5; maybe TRBD1 (5 bases). This CDR3 comprises 15 residues. Germline CDR1 LNHDA, CDR2 SQIVND (reference sequence). V gave up 6 bases and J gave up 5 bases, with 17 bases separating them. CDR3 coding DNA: TGTGCCAGTAGACTCAGGGACTCCGGGTATCAGCCCCAGCATTTT. This translates into CASRLRDSGYQPQHF.

This sequence joins TRBV5-1 and TRBJ1-3; no clear D. Trimming left V 0 bases short and J 2 bases short, with 12 bases between. Germline values: CDR1 SGHRS, CDR2 YFSETQ. This CDR3 contains 16 residues. The CDR3: CASSLAGRSAGNTIYF. The CDR3 region has the DNA TGCGCCAGCAGCTTGGCGGGGAGGTCCGCTGGAAACACCATATATTTT.

This chain uses TRBV6-1 with TRBJ1-5, with 7 bases fitting TRBD1. The CDR3 contains 14 residues. From germline, CDR1 is MNHNS and CDR2 SASEGT. After removal of 5 bases from V and 6 bases from J, the junction contained 7 bases not matched to a gene. The CDR3 sequence: CASSPQGYFQPQHF. The CDR3 region has the DNA TGTGCCAGCAGTCCACAGGGGTATTTTCAGCCCCAGCATTTT.

The chain uses TRBV7-2 and TRBJ1-1; a possible D gene is TRBD1 (5 bases). Germline assignment: CDR1 SGHTA and CDR2 FQGNSA. With 3 bases removed from V and 1 base from J, the gap between germline ends came to 6 bases. The length of the CDR3 is 13 residues. The CDR3 DNA is TGTGCCAGCAGCTTTACAGGGAACACTGAAGCTTTCTTT. This sequence encodes CASSFTGNTEAFF.

This rearrangement joins TRBV19 to TRBJ1-5; 7 bases align to TRBD1. CDR1 and CDR2 (germline): LNHDA, SQIVND (reference sequence). The CDR3 is made up of 13 amino acids. The V segment lost 7 bases and the J segment 5 bases; nucleotides outside the gene matches: 5. This CDR3 is CASKWQGDQPQHF. CDR3 nucleotide sequence: TGTGCCAGTAAGTGGCAGGGGGATCAGCCCCAGCATTTT.

This clone occurred a few times. The rearrangement uses TRBV10-3 and TRBJ1-1; D unresolved. The CDR3 is 11 residues long. Germline V gene lookup returns CDR1 ENHRY and CDR2 SYGVKD. V dropped 6 bases and J dropped 5 bases, with 7 bases sitting between them. In nucleotides, the CDR3 is TGTGCCATCAGGAGTTGGACTGAAGCTTTCTTT. Translated: CAIRSWTEAFF.